This T cell receptor beta chain stems from a study of CD8 T cells in ankylosing spondylitis. This clonotype was seen at least ten times. The CDR3 has 16 amino acids. CDR1 is SNHLY, CDR2 FYNNEI, per germline. The V and J ends lost 8 bases and 0 bases respectively, with 19 bases between them. TCRdb redid the calling of the 5' RACE reads with MiXCR, one entry per CDR3 protein. The data show about 240,000 distinct CDR3 sequences, 8% to 10% seen once. J is TRBJ1-1 and V is TRBV2; weak D call: TRBD1 (5 bases). Sequenced material: blood, either unsorted or a sorted T cell fraction (not recorded which). The sequence derives from a female donor with ankylosing spondylitis or in good health (not recorded which). This CDR3 reads CASSWGARRMNTEAFF. The CDR3 DNA reads as TGTGCCAGCTCATGGGGCGCCCGACGGATGAACACTGAAGCTTTCTTT. The variable domain in full, completed from reference TRBV2 and TRBJ1-1, reads EPEVTQTPSHQVTQMGQEVILRCVPISNHLYFYWYRQILGQKVEFLVSFYNNEISEKSEIFDDQFSVERPDGSNFTLKIRSTKLEDSAMYFCASSWGARRMNTEAFFGQGTRLTVV.